One and the same sample provided the 2 T cell receptor beta chains below, sequenced in a study of cytomegalovirus exposure and HLA in healthy donors. Vbeta (60) and Jbeta (13) primers were used in the PCR. Here immunoSEQ multiplex PCR was the method, and the copy in TCRdb shows in-frame clones only, minus some. This repertoire shows approximately 170,000 clones, 65% to 85% found once; its top ten account for around 2.5%. The sequenced sample consisted of PBMCs. The receptors stem from a woman aged 40 to 49 in good health and CMV-seropositive.

This rearrangement joins TRBV5-1 to TRBJ2-6; D gene ambiguous. The CDR3 spans 13 residues. CDR1 is SGHRS, CDR2 YFSETQ, per germline. The germline V and J ends were trimmed by 4 bases and 4 bases, with 6 bases remaining between them. The CDR3 spells CASSDSGANVLTF. DNA of the CDR3: TGCGCCAGCAGCGACTCAGGGGCCAACGTCCTGACTTTC. The variable domain in full, with the rest retrieved from reference TRBV5-1 and TRBJ2-6, is KAGVTQTPRYLIKTRGQQVTLSCSPISGHRSVSWYQQTPGQGLQFLFEYFSETQRNKGNFPGRFSGRQFSNSRSEMNVSTLELGDSALYLCASSDSGANVLTFGAGSRLTVL.

This clone has a single count. V gene TRBV18 combines with J gene TRBJ2-3; a possible D gene is TRBD2 (5 bases). Looked up from germline, CDR1 is KGHSH and CDR2 is LQKENI. This CDR3 region has 14 residues. The V and J ends lost 4 bases and 5 bases respectively, with 13 bases between them. In DNA form, the CDR3 reads TGTGCCAGCTCACTAACCGGGAAGAGAGATACGCAGTATTTT. Encoded protein: CASSLTGKRDTQYF.